These T cell receptor beta chains were read from a single sample in a study of cytomegalovirus exposure and HLA in healthy donors. Sequencing used immunoSEQ multiplex PCR; TCRdb keeps in-frame clones, though not all of them. Among approximately 210,000 clones, 85% to 90% were seen once, and the ten largest hold about 2.9%. Sequencing was done on a sample of PBMCs. Source of these receptors: a woman aged 18-29 years in good health and CMV-seronegative. Each CDR3 is given with its conserved first and last residue. The D gene is left open where the match is weak. The size entry is marked missing in some rows and otherwise reads once, few, many or a size class.

CDR3 DNA	CDR3 protein	clone size	J gene	D gene	V gene
TGTGCCAGCAGCTTGGGAGAATCTAACTATGGCTACACCTTC	CASSLGESNYGYTF	.	TRBJ1-2	.	TRBV5-6
TGTGCTAGCAGCTTACTGGGACTAGCGGGTGGAACCTACGAGCAGTACTTC	CASSLLGLAGGTYEQYF	.	TRBJ2-7	TRBD2	TRBV7-7
TGCAGCGCCCACTCTGGAAACACCATATATTTT	CSAHSGNTIYF	.	TRBJ1-3	.	TRBV29-1
TGTGCCAGCAGTTACGCGGGAGGCCCCGGGGAGCTGTTTTTT	CASSYAGGPGELFF	.	TRBJ2-2	TRBD2	TRBV6-5
TGTGCCAGCCGCCGGGACAGGGGAGAAAAACTGTTTTTT	CASRRDRGEKLFF	once	TRBJ1-4	TRBD1	TRBV19
TGCGCCAGCAGCCAAGTTGGCGGCCACCAACAAGGGGCCTATGGCTACACCTTC	CASSQVGGHQQGAYGYTF	few	TRBJ1-2	.	TRBV4-1
TGTGCCAGCACCGCGGGGGGATCGTACGAGCAGTACTTC	CASTAGGSYEQYF	.	TRBJ2-7	TRBD2	TRBV2
TGTGCCAGCAGTCCGGGGGGTGGCAATCAGCCCCAGCATTTT	CASSPGGGNQPQHF	few	TRBJ1-5	.	TRBV6-5
TGTGCCAGTAGTATGTACAGCCCCACAGATACGCAGTATTTT	CASSMYSPTDTQYF	.	TRBJ2-3	.	TRBV19
TGTGCCAGTAGTATACGGGACTGGAACGAGCAGTACTTC	CASSIRDWNEQYF	.	TRBJ2-7	.	TRBV19
TGTGCCAGCAGCCCACTAACAGGGGAGGACACTGAAGCTTTCTTT	CASSPLTGEDTEAFF	.	TRBJ1-1	TRBD1	TRBV4-2
TGTGCCAGCAGCTTACTAACGGGAGGGCGGAGAGATACGCAGTATTTT	CASSLLTGGRRDTQYF	once	TRBJ2-3	TRBD2	TRBV11-2
TGTGCCAGCAGCTTGACTAGCGGGAGGGCAAATGAGCAGTTCTTC	CASSLTSGRANEQFF	.	TRBJ2-1	TRBD2	TRBV5-4
TGTGCCAGCAGCTTCTTCGACAGGCACGTAGGCTACACCTTC	CASSFFDRHVGYTF	.	TRBJ1-2	.	TRBV7-2
TGTGCCAGCAGCGTAGGCCCTAGCGGGAGACTGTACCAAGAGACCCAGTACTTC	CASSVGPSGRLYQETQYF	once	TRBJ2-5	TRBD2	TRBV9
TGTGCCAGCAGTACCGGGACAGGGGTCCTAGGGCAGCCCCAGCATTTT	CASSTGTGVLGQPQHF	.	TRBJ1-5	TRBD1	TRBV28
TGTGCCAGCAGGACTTACGAGGGGGGCACAGATACGCAGTATTTT	CASRTYEGGTDTQYF	.	TRBJ2-3	.	TRBV28
TGTGCCAGCAGTGACCCCGGAAGACAGGGGGCTACCTATGGCTACACCTTC	CASSDPGRQGATYGYTF	.	TRBJ1-2	TRBD1	TRBV6-1
TGCAGCGTTGGTGGGGTGGGGAGCTATGGCTACACCTTC	CSVGGVGSYGYTF	many	TRBJ1-2	.	TRBV29-1
TGTGCCTGGAGTATGACAGGGGGCGGGGAAAAACTGTTTTTT	CAWSMTGGGEKLFF	.	TRBJ1-4	TRBD1	TRBV30
TGTGCCAGCGGACAGGGGTCGTGGGGCTACACCTTC	CASGQGSWGYTF	.	TRBJ1-2	TRBD1	TRBV27
TGCGCCAGCAGCTTTGGGGACAGCTCCTACGAGCAGTACTTC	CASSFGDSSYEQYF	.	TRBJ2-7	TRBD1	TRBV5-1
TGTGCCAGCACCCAAAGGGGAGGTGTCACTGAAGCTTTCTTT	CASTQRGGVTEAFF	.	TRBJ1-1	.	TRBV27
TGTGCCAGCAGCTCTGGCTGGACAGGGGGCGACGAGCAGTACTTC	CASSSGWTGGDEQYF	.	TRBJ2-7	TRBD1	TRBV9
TGTGCCTGGAGCCCCCGGGACAGAGACACCGGGGAGCTGTTTTTT	CAWSPRDRDTGELFF	many	TRBJ2-2	TRBD1	TRBV30
TGTGCCAGCAGTGGACAGGGAGGAACAGATACGCAGTATTTT	CASSGQGGTDTQYF	.	TRBJ2-3	.	TRBV6-4
TGTGCCAGCACCAAAGAAAAGGGAGGTGGCTTGGGGCAGTATTTT	CASTKEKGGGLGQYF	.	TRBJ2-3	.	TRBV2
TGTGCCAGCAGCCAAGCTGAATCGGGTTATGAGAACACTGAAGCTTTCTTT	CASSQAESGYENTEAFF	few	TRBJ1-1	.	TRBV7-8
TGTGCCAGCAGCTTATTGGCAGGGAGGAATGAGCAGTTCTTC	CASSLLAGRNEQFF	few	TRBJ2-1	.	TRBV11-2
TGTGCCAGCCGAGGCGAGGGTGAGCAGTTCTTC	CASRGEGEQFF	.	TRBJ2-1	.	TRBV2
TGTGCCAGCAGTCGCGGAATATTCGGTTACTACGAGCAGTACTTC	CASSRGIFGYYEQYF	.	TRBJ2-7	.	TRBV28
TGTGCCAGCAGCTTGGGAGGTGGCGGGTATGGCTATGGCTACACCTTC	CASSLGGGGYGYGYTF	once	TRBJ1-2	.	TRBV5-6
TGTGCCTGGAGTGCACGGGGGGTCAGGGTGGGTGGAGAGACCCAGTACTTC	CAWSARGVRVGGETQYF	.	TRBJ2-5	TRBD2	TRBV30
TGTGCCAGCAGCCCGTCCGGACAATACGAGCAGTACTTC	CASSPSGQYEQYF	.	TRBJ2-7	.	TRBV7-9
TGTGCCAGCAGTTTAACCCCGGGACAGGCGTTCAATCAGCCCCAGCATTTT	CASSLTPGQAFNQPQHF	few	TRBJ1-5	TRBD1	TRBV28
TGTGCCAGTATGATCCGGGACAGGGGAGACACTGAAGCTTTCTTT	CASMIRDRGDTEAFF	.	TRBJ1-1	TRBD1	TRBV19
TGTGCCAGCAGTCCGTCTAAGTATGGCTACACCTTC	CASSPSKYGYTF	.	TRBJ1-2	.	TRBV28
TGTGCCAGCAGTTCGGAGGCGCTGGGGGAGACCCAGTACTTC	CASSSEALGETQYF	.	TRBJ2-5	.	TRBV2
TGTGCCAGTAGTCCGGACTTTACAGGGCACTCCTACGAGCAGTACTTC	CASSPDFTGHSYEQYF	.	TRBJ2-7	.	TRBV19
TGTGCCAGCAGCTTATCATCCAGGTCGGGAACCCGGGAGCAGTACTTC	CASSLSSRSGTREQYF	.	TRBJ2-7	.	TRBV7-9
TGTGCCAGCAGCTTAGTCGGAGTAGCGGGAGGTTCGGGGGAGCAGTACTTC	CASSLVGVAGGSGEQYF	.	TRBJ2-7	TRBD2	TRBV7-2
TGTGCCAGCAGCTTAGATCGGACAGCGGGGGAGACCCAGTACTTC	CASSLDRTAGETQYF	.	TRBJ2-5	.	TRBV7-9
TGTGCCAGCAGTTACCGAGTCTCCTACGAGCAGTACTTC	CASSYRVSYEQYF	few	TRBJ2-7	.	TRBV27
TGTGCCAGCAGTTTAGCGGGAGCTTTACGAGAGACCCAGTACTTC	CASSLAGALRETQYF	.	TRBJ2-5	TRBD2	TRBV13
TGTGCCACCTCTAGGGGACTAGCCGGTCCAGATACGCAGTATTTT	CATSRGLAGPDTQYF	.	TRBJ2-3	TRBD2	TRBV6-5
TGTGCCAGCAGTTACGGGACATATGGAGAGACCCAGTACTTC	CASSYGTYGETQYF	.	TRBJ2-5	.	TRBV6-6
TGTGCCAGCTCACCAGACAGGGGAAGCACTGAAGCTTTCTTT	CASSPDRGSTEAFF	few	TRBJ1-1	TRBD1	TRBV18
TGTGCCAGCTCACCACCGGAGACAGGGGGCCGCGAGCAGTACTTC	CASSPPETGGREQYF	.	TRBJ2-7	TRBD1	TRBV18
TGTGCCAGCAGCCGGGCATCGGGAGCCCTAAGCGAGCAGTACTTC	CASSRASGALSEQYF	.	TRBJ2-7	.	TRBV7-3
TGTGCCAGCAGAGACTCGACTAGCTGGGACCCCCACACCGGGGAGCTGTTTTTT	CASRDSTSWDPHTGELFF	.	TRBJ2-2	TRBD2	TRBV25-1
TGTGCCAGCAGGCAGGGACTAGCGGGAGTGTACGAGCAGTACTTC	CASRQGLAGVYEQYF	few	TRBJ2-7	TRBD2	TRBV6-5
TGTGCCAGTAGCCCGGGACTAGCGGGGGCCAATTACGAGCAGTACTTC	CASSPGLAGANYEQYF	.	TRBJ2-7	TRBD2	TRBV19
TGTGCCAGCAGTTCAGGGGTCTACCTTCAGCCCCAGCATTTT	CASSSGVYLQPQHF	.	TRBJ1-5	.	TRBV27
TGTGCCAGCAGCTTAGCGTCGGCTAGCGACTACGAGCAGTACTTC	CASSLASASDYEQYF	once	TRBJ2-7	.	TRBV7-6
TGTGCCATCCGCGGGAGTTTTGGCTACGAGCAGTACTTC	CAIRGSFGYEQYF	.	TRBJ2-7	TRBD2	TRBV28
TGTGCCAGCAGCCGGGGACAGGGGGCTGCAGATACGCAGTATTTT	CASSRGQGAADTQYF	.	TRBJ2-3	TRBD1	TRBV28
TGTGCCAGCAGTGAATATTTCGGCGGGGTCAAAGAGACCCAGTACTTC	CASSEYFGGVKETQYF	.	TRBJ2-5	.	TRBV25-1